The 27 T cell receptor beta chains listed next were all sequenced from one sample in a study of T cells in Graves' hyperthyroidism and ophthalmopathy. The CDR3 regions of TCR beta were amplified from RNA transcripts. When the TCR CDR3 underwent first-round RT-PCR, the HTBI primer set was used. TCRdb re-analysed the multiplex PCR reads in MiXCR, keeping a single row per CDR3 protein. The repertoire consists of approximately 400,000 distinct CDR3 sequences, with roughly 14% occurring once and the leading ten covering 8% to 13%. The specimen sequenced was blood. All receptors derive from a woman aged 55-70 years with Graves' hyperthyroidism.

This clonotype has ten or more counts. This chain joins TRBV3-1 and TRBJ1-1; D gene uncertain. There are 13 residues in the CDR3. Germline lookup yields CDR1 LGHDT and CDR2 YNNKEL (reference sequence). Trimming took 0 bases from V and 1 from J, leaving 3 bases between them. In DNA, the CDR3 is TGTGCCAGCAGCCAAGAGTCGAACACTGAAGCTTTCTTT. As protein: CASSQESNTEAFF.

This clonotype was detected ten times or more. V is TRBV24-1 and J is TRBJ2-1; 7 positions agree with TRBD1. With V trimmed by 4 bases and J by 2 bases, 7 bases remained unmatched. Germline V gene sequence: CDR1 KGHDR, CDR2 SFDVKD. There are 16 residues in the CDR3. The CDR3 loop reads CATSDPGQEPYNEQFF. The CDR3 coding sequence is TGTGCCACCAGTGACCCCGGACAGGAACCCTACAATGAGCAGTTCTTC.

There are many counts of this clonotype. The rearrangement uses TRBV20-1 and TRBJ1-1; D is perhaps TRBD1 (6 bases). Trimming took 3 bases from V and 4 from J, leaving 15 bases between them. This CDR3 contains 14 residues. Germline-derived CDR1 and CDR2 are DFQATT and SNEGSKA (reference sequence). This CDR3 reads CSASRGGAGTEAFF. Written as DNA, the CDR3 is TGCAGTGCTAGTAGGGGGGGGGCCGGCACTGAAGCTTTCTTT.

At least ten counts were recorded for this clonotype. The chain joins TRBV5-1 to TRBJ2-7; D gene unclear. From germline, CDR1 is SGHRS and CDR2 YFSETQ. The CDR3 totals 12 residues. Trimming left V 4 bases short and J 3 bases short, with 8 bases between. The DNA for the CDR3 is TGCGCCAGCAGCACAGTGGGCTACGAGCAGTACTTC. This gives the protein CASSTVGYEQYF. Full variable domain (missing parts from reference TRBV5-1 and TRBJ2-7): KAGVTQTPRYLIKTRGQQVTLSCSPISGHRSVSWYQQTPGQGLQFLFEYFSETQRNKGNFPGRFSGRQFSNSRSEMNVSTLELGDSALYLCASSTVGYEQYFGPGTRLTVT.

The gene calls are TRBV7-2 and TRBJ2-7; 9 nucleotides match TRBD2. Losses at the gene ends were 5 bases for V and 2 bases for J; bases not matched to a gene: 10. The CDR3 covers 16 residues. Germline lookup yields CDR1 SGHTA and CDR2 FQGNSA. The CDR3 loop reads CASSPLTLAGTYEQYF. The CDR3 nucleotides read TGTGCCAGCAGCCCGCTGACCCTAGCGGGGACCTACGAGCAGTACTTC.

This clonotype was picked up a small number of times. V gene TRBV6-1 combines with J gene TRBJ1-3; possibly TRBD1 for D (5 bases). Trimming took 6 bases from V and 2 from J, leaving 11 bases between them. This CDR3 comprises 14 residues. Looked up from germline, CDR1 is MNHNS and CDR2 is SASEGT. The CDR3 here is CASRPQVAGNTIYF. The CDR3 DNA is TGTGCCAGCAGACCACAGGTTGCTGGAAACACCATATATTTT.

This clonotype has just a few counts. The CDR3 coding sequence is TGTGCCAGCAAACAGGGTTTTAGTGAGACCCAGTACTTC. This encodes CASKQGFSETQYF. This chain uses TRBV11-3 with TRBJ2-5; TRBD1 is a possible D gene (6 bases). The CDR3 has 13 residues. V lost 7 bases and J lost 5, with 14 bases in between. From germline, CDR1 is SGHNT and CDR2 YENEEA.

The chain employs TRBV19 and TRBJ1-1; 8 bases fit TRBD1. Germline V gives CDR1 LNHDA, CDR2 SQIVND (reference sequence). CDR3 length: 13 residues. V lost 7 bases to trimming and J lost 5 bases; unmatched junction nucleotides: 6. The CDR3 region is CASNDRGDTEAFF. The CDR3 nucleotides read TGTGCCAGTAACGACAGGGGAGATACTGAAGCTTTCTTT. Complete variable domain (other parts from reference TRBV19 and TRBJ1-1): DGGITQSPKYLFRKEGQNVTLSCEQNLNHDAMYWYRQDPGQGLRLIYYSQIVNDFQKGDIAEGYSVSREKKESFPLTVTSAQKNPTAFYLCASNDRGDTEAFFGQGTRLTVV.

This clonotype was picked up many times. The rearrangement links TRBV28 to TRBJ2-7; TRBD1 aligns across 7 bases. Per germline, CDR1 MDHEN and CDR2 SYDVKM. The ends lost 6 bases at V and 1 base at J; junction bases unmatched: 3. The CDR3 covers 13 residues. The CDR3 nucleotides read TGTGCCAGCAGACTACAGGGGTCCTACGAGCAGTACTTC. Amino acids: CASRLQGSYEQYF.

There are many counts of this clonotype. The rearrangement joins TRBV5-8 to TRBJ2-1; 7 nucleotides match TRBD2. The CDR3 sequence is 15 residues long. V lost 1 base to trimming and J lost 7 bases; unmatched junction nucleotides: 8. Germline V lookup: CDR1 SGHTS, CDR2 YDEGEE. CDR3 bases: TGTGCCAGCAGCTTGTCTAGCGGCAGTTGGAATGAGCAGTTCTTC. It yields the protein CASSLSSGSWNEQFF.

In its sample, this clonotype was seen a few times. The chain joins TRBV7-9 to TRBJ2-7; D not certain. V gave up 1 base and J gave up 7 bases, with 11 bases separating them. This CDR3 has 13 amino acids. Looked up from germline, CDR1 is SEHNR and CDR2 is FQNEAQ (reference sequence). CDR3 residues: CASSLVGSQEQYF. The CDR3 DNA reads as TGTGCCAGCAGCTTAGTTGGCAGCCAGGAGCAGTACTTC.

This clonotype was seen repeatedly, ten times or more. J is TRBJ1-1 and V is TRBV3-1; D is uncertain. Per the germline V gene, CDR1 is LGHDT and CDR2 is YNNKEL (reference sequence). This CDR3 is built from 15 residues. V was cut by 5 bases and J by 5 bases, with 18 bases left in between. The CDR3 DNA reads as TGTGCCAGCAGCATATATGAGAGGCCACTGACTGAAGCTTTCTTT. This sequence encodes CASSIYERPLTEAFF.

The chain links TRBV27 to TRBJ1-1; weak D call: TRBD1 (5 bases). Germline V gene lookup returns CDR1 MNHEY and CDR2 SMNVEV (reference sequence). The CDR3 length is 13 residues. Trimming removed 5 bases from V and 5 bases from J, with 12 bases in between. The CDR3 reads CASSHNRRTEAFF. As DNA, the CDR3 is TGTGCCAGCAGTCACAACAGGAGGACTGAAGCTTTCTTT.

This clonotype was recorded many times. The CDR3 coding sequence is TGTGCCAGCTCACCAGGGGCGCAAAACTATGGCTACACCTTC. Translating gives CASSPGAQNYGYTF. This chain uses TRBV18 with TRBJ1-2, with a weak D call TRBD1 (5 bases). Trimming shortened V by 2 bases and J by 2 bases, and 9 bases separated the two germline ends. The CDR3 consists of 14 residues. Looked up from germline, CDR1 is KGHSH and CDR2 is LQKENI.

The genes are TRBV18 and TRBJ2-7, with 12 bases that match TRBD1. CDR3 length: 15 amino acids. Germline V CDR1 and CDR2: KGHSH, LQKENI. Trimming took 6 bases from V and 5 from J; bases not matched to a gene: 8. The CDR3 DNA reads as TGTGCCAGCTCCCGGGGACAGGGGGCGACCCACGAGCAGTACTTC. It encodes CASSRGQGATHEQYF. Variable domain in full (rest from reference TRBV18 and TRBJ2-7): NAGVMQNPRHLVRRRGQEARLRCSPMKGHSHVYWYRQLPEEGLKFMVYLQKENIIDESGMPKERFSAEFPKEGPSILRIQQVVRGDSAAYFCASSRGQGATHEQYFGPGTRLTVT.

The sample holds many counts of this clonotype. J is TRBJ2-3 and V is TRBV5-1; the D gene is possibly TRBD1 (6 bases). Germline-derived CDR1 and CDR2 are SGHRS and YFSETQ. V was clipped by 3 bases and J by 4 bases, with 12 bases between them. CDR3 length equals 14 residues. This CDR3 reads CASSSQGWSDTQYF. The CDR3 DNA follows: TGCGCCAGCAGCTCGCAGGGGTGGTCAGATACGCAGTATTTT.

The V call is TRBV7-9, the J call TRBJ1-2; D possibly corresponds to TRBD1 (6 bases). Germline V gene sequence: CDR1 SEHNR, CDR2 FQNEAQ (reference sequence). The CDR3 runs 16 residues. Trimming removed 2 bases from V and 4 bases from J, with 17 bases in between. CDR3 residues: CASSLWGRDTFYGYTF. As DNA, the CDR3 is TGTGCCAGCAGCTTATGGGGAAGGGACACCTTCTATGGCTACACCTTC. Drawing the rest from reference TRBV7-9 and TRBJ1-2, the complete variable domain is DTGVSQNPRHKITKRGQNVTFRCDPISEHNRLYWYRQTLGQGPEFLTYFQNEAQLEKSRLLSDRFSAERPKGSFSTLEIQRTEQGDSAMYLCASSLWGRDTFYGYTFGSGTRLTVV.

There are many counts of this clonotype. The chain combines TRBV7-8 with TRBJ2-1; D might be TRBD1 or TRBD2, each matching 5 bases. Trimming cost V 5 bases and J 4 bases, with 12 bases left between them. The CDR3 runs 14 residues. The germline CDR1 and CDR2 sequences are SGHVS and FQNEAQ. Here the CDR3 DNA reads TGTGCCAGCAGCGTTCGGGACCATTACAATGAGCAGTTCTTC. Residues: CASSVRDHYNEQFF.

This clonotype appeared many times. The chain has TRBV24-1 and TRBJ1-2, with 7 bases aligning to TRBD1. The J segment lost 8 bases and the V segment lost 4 bases, leaving 9 bases of the junction unmatched. Germline CDR1 and CDR2: KGHDR and SFDVKD. The CDR3 is 14 amino acids. The DNA of the CDR3 is TGTGCCACCAGTGACCCCGGGACAGCTATGGGCTACACCTTC. Its protein product is CATSDPGTAMGYTF.

This clonotype was detected ten times or more. The rearrangement joins TRBV30 to TRBJ1-4; a possible D gene is TRBD1 (5 bases). This CDR3 has 16 residues. Germline CDR1 and CDR2: GTSNPN and SVGIG (reference sequence). V was clipped by 3 bases and J by 0 bases, with 14 bases between them. The CDR3 DNA follows: TGTGCCTGGAGGCTGGGCAGGGTGGCAACTAATGAAAAACTGTTTTTT. As protein: CAWRLGRVATNEKLFF.

Many counts were recorded for this clonotype. The CDR3 sequence is CATSRGGSAGNQPQHF. CDR3 coding DNA: TGTGCCACCAGCAGGGGCGGTTCAGCGGGGAATCAGCCCCAGCATTTT. This sequence joins TRBV15 and TRBJ1-5; D remains unclear. The V end was cut by 3 bases, the J end by 4 bases, with 16 bases between. The CDR3 length is 16 residues. Germline V gives CDR1 LNHNV, CDR2 YYDKDF (reference sequence).

This clonotype was seen more than once but under ten times. The CDR3 DNA sequence: TGTGCCAGCAGCCCCCCTCCTTACAATGAGCAGTTCTTC. Translated, it gives CASSPPPYNEQFF. The chain has TRBV7-8 and TRBJ2-1; no definite D call. The ends were cut back, 5 bases at V and 4 bases at J, with 9 bases in the middle. Germline V lookup: CDR1 SGHVS, CDR2 FQNEAQ. The CDR3 runs 13 residues.

This clonotype has more than one count but fewer than ten. This clone may be a read error of a much larger clone one base away. The CDR3 DNA follows: TGCAGTGGTCAGGCGGGAGGGACAGGTACGCAGTATTTT. Its protein is CSGQAGGTGTQYF. The rearrangement links TRBV20-1 to TRBJ2-3; perhaps TRBD2 as D (9 bases). Germline values: CDR1 DFQATT, CDR2 SNEGSKA (reference sequence). This CDR3 spans 13 amino acids.

This clonotype was detected a few times. CDR3 in DNA: TGTGCCAGCAGCTTGGGGCTTACTGAAGCTTTCTTT. Protein sequence: CASSLGLTEAFF. This chain links TRBV7-9 with TRBJ1-1, with D possibly being TRBD1 (5 bases). Germline V gene data show CDR1 as SEHNR and CDR2 as FQNEAQ (reference sequence). The CDR3 consists of 12 residues. With 3 bases removed from V and 5 bases from J, the gap between germline ends came to 7 bases.

This clonotype was recorded many times. This chain joins TRBV7-8 and TRBJ2-1; TRBD2 agrees at 7 bases. The V segment lost 2 bases and the J segment 8 bases; nucleotides outside the gene matches: 9. There are 15 residues in the CDR3. Per the germline V gene, CDR1 is SGHVS and CDR2 is FQNEAQ. CDR3 nucleotide sequence: TGTGCCAGCAGCTTAATTGCGGGAGCGGTGTATGAGCAGTTCTTC. Translated: CASSLIAGAVYEQFF.

This clonotype was seen only a few times. V and J are TRBV5-6 and TRBJ1-2, with TRBD1 identical over 10 bases. In germline, CDR1 is SGHDT, CDR2 YYEEEE. The CDR3 runs to 15 residues. With 2 bases clipped from V and 4 bases from J, the junction kept 5 bases outside the gene matches. CDR3 nucleotide sequence: TGTGCCAGCAGCTTAGGGACAGGGGCCGTCTATGGCTACACCTTC. Its protein is CASSLGTGAVYGYTF.

This clonotype has a count of ten or more. The rearrangement joins TRBV20-1 to TRBJ2-1; the D is unclear. Germline CDR1 reads DFQATT; CDR2 reads SNEGSKA (reference sequence). V lost 3 bases to trimming and J lost 6 bases, with 6 bases between them. The CDR3 runs 11 residues. The CDR3 DNA reads as TGCAGTGCTAGTCCGAGCAATGAGCAGTTCTTC. This gives the protein CSASPSNEQFF.